Listed below are T cell receptor beta chains from one sample, sequenced in a study of T cells in Graves' hyperthyroidism and ophthalmopathy. TCRdb processed the multiplex PCR reads anew with MiXCR; each CDR3 protein has one entry. This table has 500,000 to 650,000 distinct CDR3 sequences, roughly 15% appearing once. Material for sequencing was blood. These receptor sequences come from a woman aged 50 to 60 with Graves' ophthalmopathy. The CDR3 runs from the conserved cysteine through the conserved F or W. The D gene is left open where the match is weak. Size is omitted from some rows. Given values are once, few, many or a class for expanded clones.

length	size	J	D	V	DNA	CDR3
19	many	TRBJ2-2	.	TRBV12-5	TGTGCTAGTGGTTTGGTACCGTTTGGCGTGAAAACGAACACCGGGGAGCTGTTTTTT	CASGLVPFGVKTNTGELFF
13	.	TRBJ2-7	.	TRBV6-5	TGTGCCAGCAGTTACTCGGACGGGTACGAGCAGTACTTC	CASSYSDGYEQYF
14	many	TRBJ1-1	.	TRBV3-1	TGTGCCAGCAGCGGCGGGGGCGTGAACACTGAAGCTTTCTTT	CASSGGGVNTEAFF
16	many	TRBJ2-7	TRBD2	TRBV20-1	TGCAGTGCTAGAGCGGAGGCTAGCGGGAGGTGGAACGAGCAGTACTTC	CSARAEASGRWNEQYF
18	many	TRBJ2-1	.	TRBV7-9	TGTGCCAGCAGCTATTCCCAGGGGAGTACGGGAATGAGGAATGAGCAGTTCTTC	CASSYSQGSTGMRNEQFF
14	few	TRBJ1-6	.	TRBV27	TGTGCCAGCAGTTTAAGAAGAGGGGTTTCACCCCTCCACTTT	CASSLRRGVSPLHF
15	many	TRBJ2-1	.	TRBV27	TGTGCCAGCGGCGGACTGGCGGAAGCCTACAATGAGCAGTTCTTC	CASGGLAEAYNEQFF
21	many	TRBJ1-1	TRBD1	TRBV6-2/TRBV6-3	TGTGCCAGCAGTTACTCGGTCTCCAAGGGACAGGGGGCCGGTCTGAACACTGAAGCTTTCTTT	CASSYSVSKGQGAGLNTEAFF
15	many	TRBJ2-3	.	TRBV11-3	TGTGCCAGCAGCTTACTGAAAGCGGAGGCAGATACGCAGTATTTT	CASSLLKAEADTQYF
16	many	TRBJ2-7	.	TRBV20-1	TGCAGTGCCCTCCCTGCGACCGGGAACTTCACCTACGAGCAGTACTTC	CSALPATGNFTYEQYF
19	few	TRBJ2-1	TRBD2	TRBV7-9	TGTGCCAGCAGCCCCGGGCGCCTAGCGGGAGGGTTGAGGGCGGATGAGCAGTTCTTC	CASSPGRLAGGLRADEQFF
17	many	TRBJ2-5	TRBD2	TRBV28	TGTGCCAGCAGTTTATGGCGACTAGCGGGACGGGAGGAGACCCAGTACTTC	CASSLWRLAGREETQYF
14	many	TRBJ1-5	.	TRBV5-8	TGTGCCAGCAGCAGAGACAGTAGCAATCAGCCCCAGCATTTT	CASSRDSSNQPQHF
14	few	TRBJ2-3	.	TRBV24-1	TGTGCCACCAGTCAGGGGCTCGACACAGATACGCAGTATTTT	CATSQGLDTDTQYF
14	.	TRBJ1-6	.	TRBV10-3	TGTGCCATCAGCCAGACCGACTTTGATTCACCCCTCCACTTT	CAISQTDFDSPLHF
15	.	TRBJ2-3	.	TRBV7-3	TGTGCCAGCAGCTTAAACGGACGGACCACAGATACGCAGTATTTT	CASSLNGRTTDTQYF
18	many	TRBJ1-5	TRBD1	TRBV28	TGTGCCATTCATCCGTTAACCAAACAGGGGGAAGGAAATCAGCCCCAGCATTTT	CAIHPLTKQGEGNQPQHF
13	few	TRBJ2-1	TRBD2	TRBV4-1	TGCGCCAGCAGCGGTCGACTAGCGCCTAAGCAGTTCTTC	CASSGRLAPKQFF
17	many	TRBJ2-7	TRBD2	TRBV5-5	TGTGCCAGCAGCCCTACTAGCGGGAGAACCTTAAGGGACGAGCAGTACTTC	CASSPTSGRTLRDEQYF
14	few	TRBJ2-7	.	TRBV27	TGTGCCAGCAGTTCCGATCATGCAGGCTACGAGCAGTACTTC	CASSSDHAGYEQYF
14	many	TRBJ2-3	TRBD2	TRBV20-1	TGCAGTGCGATGACTAGCGGGAGCGCAGATACGCAGTATTTT	CSAMTSGSADTQYF
19	many	TRBJ2-3	TRBD2	TRBV7-6	TGTGCCAGCAGCTTAGGATTTGCGGGAGCCCCCCGCGTAGGAGATACGCAGTATTTT	CASSLGFAGAPRVGDTQYF
12	.	TRBJ1-5	.	TRBV12-5	TGTGCTAGTGGGAGGGGAAATCAGCCCCAGCATTTT	CASGRGNQPQHF
12	.	TRBJ2-7	.	TRBV6-2/TRBV6-3	TGTGCCGCCAGACCGGGCCGGGGGGAGCAGTACTTC	CAARPGRGEQYF
12	.	TRBJ2-3	.	TRBV29-1	TGCAGCGTTCGCGGGAGCACAGATACGCAGTATTTT	CSVRGSTDTQYF
15	many	TRBJ2-7	.	TRBV20-1	TGCAGTGCTAGAGATCGGAGGCGGGACCCATACGAGCAGTACTTC	CSARDRRRDPYEQYF
15	many	TRBJ2-3	TRBD2	TRBV20-1	TGCAGTGCACCCCCCACTAGCGGGAGAGGAGATACGCAGTATTTT	CSAPPTSGRGDTQYF
14	.	TRBJ1-5	.	TRBV28	TGTGCCAGCAGGCGACGGAATAGCAATCAGCCCCAGCATTTT	CASRRRNSNQPQHF
23	.	TRBJ1-3	TRBD1	TRBV4-3	TGCGCCAGCAGCCAAGACCTACTAGGACAGGGACGGTTGGGAAGGGTCTCTGGAAACACCATATATTTT	CASSQDLLGQGRLGRVSGNTIYF
17	many	TRBJ1-6	.	TRBV28	TGTGCCAGCAGTCTACGTCGGGGGGGCGATCTTAGTTCACCCCTCCACTTT	CASSLRRGGDLSSPLHF
14	many	TRBJ1-1	.	TRBV19	TGTGCCAGTAGTATACATCTCATGAACACTGAAGCTTTCTTT	CASSIHLMNTEAFF
16	few	TRBJ1-2	TRBD1	TRBV6-6	TGTGCCAGCAGTTACCTCGACAGGGGGCGAAGCTATGGCTACACCTTC	CASSYLDRGRSYGYTF
15	.	TRBJ2-7	.	TRBV7-9	TGTGCCAGCAGCTCAACAGGGCTAGGGTCCTACGAGCAGTACTTC	CASSSTGLGSYEQYF
15	.	TRBJ2-7	TRBD2	TRBV19	TGTGCCAGTCTAGCGGGAGGATCACCCTACAATGAGCAGTACTTC	CASLAGGSPYNEQYF
14	many	TRBJ2-5	.	TRBV24-1	TGTGCCACCAGTGATTTCCAGCAGGGAGAGACCCAGTACTTC	CATSDFQQGETQYF
14	once	TRBJ2-3	.	TRBV7-2	TGTGCCAGCAGCTTAAACCCCTACACAGATACGCAGTATTTT	CASSLNPYTDTQYF
15	.	TRBJ1-2	.	TRBV7-2	TGTGCCAGCAGCTTAATACAGAGAGCTAACTATGGCTACACCTTC	CASSLIQRANYGYTF
15	many	TRBJ2-1	.	TRBV27	TGTGCCAGCAATAGGGGGGGAAATAGGAAGGATGAGCAGTTCTTC	CASNRGGNRKDEQFF
15	.	TRBJ1-5	.	TRBV28	TGTGCCAGCAGTTCTGGGGGAGGGGGAAATCAGCCCCAGCATTTT	CASSSGGGGNQPQHF
12	.	TRBJ1-1	.	TRBV29-1	TGCAGCGGGGGGGGGATCAGGAAGGAAGCTTTCTTT	CSGGGIRKEAFF
15	many	TRBJ2-1	TRBD2	TRBV20-1	TGCAGTGCTTGGACTAGCGGGAGTTTAGGGAATGAGCAGTTCTTC	CSAWTSGSLGNEQFF
14	.	TRBJ1-2	.	TRBV29-1	TGCAGCGTTGCGAGGGACCCACAGAACTATGGCTACACCTTC	CSVARDPQNYGYTF
13	many	TRBJ1-1	TRBD1	TRBV20-1	TGCAGTGCTCGGACAGGGGTTAACACTGAAGCTTTCTTT	CSARTGVNTEAFF
13	few	TRBJ2-5	.	TRBV24-1	TGTGCCACCAGTGTCGCAGGGGGGGGGACCCAGTACTTC	CATSVAGGGTQYF
13	.	TRBJ1-5	.	TRBV30	TGTGCCTGGAGTAGGGCCAGAAATCAGCCCCAGCATTTT	CAWSRARNQPQHF